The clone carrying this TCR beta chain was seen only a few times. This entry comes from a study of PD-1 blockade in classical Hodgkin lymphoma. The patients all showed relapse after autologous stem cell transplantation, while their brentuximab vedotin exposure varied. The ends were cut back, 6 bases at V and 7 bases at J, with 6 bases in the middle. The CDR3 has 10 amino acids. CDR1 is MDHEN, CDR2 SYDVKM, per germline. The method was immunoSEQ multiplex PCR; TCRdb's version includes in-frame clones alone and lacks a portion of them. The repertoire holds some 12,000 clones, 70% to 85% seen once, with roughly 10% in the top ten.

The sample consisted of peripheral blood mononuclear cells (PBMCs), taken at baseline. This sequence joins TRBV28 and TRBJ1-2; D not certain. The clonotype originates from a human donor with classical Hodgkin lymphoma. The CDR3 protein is CASSGGGYTF. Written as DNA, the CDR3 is TGTGCCAGCAGCGGAGGTGGCTACACCTTC.